Sequencing of this TCR beta chain was carried out in a study of OX40 agonist ivuxolimab in advanced cancers. Background on the study: Prior anti-PD-1, anti-PD-L1 or anti-CTLA-4 therapy was allowed; approximately 40% had some. The study reported partial responses in three patients: one hepatocellular carcinoma, two cutaneous melanoma. Overall study results and limits: Among some nonresponders, normalized T-cell clonal expansion was also low.

Sequenced by immunoSEQ multiplex PCR; TCRdb stores in-frame clones only, minus some. Among roughly 100,000 clones listed, 70% to 90% were seen once. A note on this clone: Its antigen is not identified.

Blood was sampled at baseline, cycle 4 day 1, and cycle 7 day 1. V lost 5 bases to trimming and J lost 4 bases, with 12 bases between them. This CDR3 has 14 amino acids. CDR1 is MDHEN, CDR2 SYDVKM, per germline. The source of this sequence is an adult with an advanced solid tumor such as melanoma, head and neck, liver or kidney cancer. This rearrangement joins TRBV28 to TRBJ1-5, with D possibly being TRBD1 (5 bases). The sequences come from CD4+ or CD8+ T cells sorted from blood, collected in a trial of the OX40 agonist ivuxolimab. The CDR3 is CASSLGTQNQPQHF. The CDR3 region has the DNA TGTGCCAGCAGTCTTGGGACTCAGAATCAGCCCCAGCATTTT.